Below, 12 T cell receptor beta chains from the same sample are listed, as sequenced in a study of shared clonotypes between healthy human individuals. TCRdb's table, derived via immunoSEQ multiplex PCR, lists solely in-frame clones and lacks some. The sample carries about 1.4 million clones, more than 95% recorded once. The sequencing input was naive CD4+ T cells sorted from blood. As for subset: CD45RA+ positively selected. The receptor source for this set is a man aged 25-45 years in good health.

The genes are TRBV7-2 and TRBJ1-1; possibly TRBD1 for D (5 bases). V lost 5 bases, J lost 6 bases, and 13 bases lay in between. The germline V gene encodes CDR1 SGHTA and CDR2 FQGNSA. The CDR3 loop spans 13 amino acids. The CDR3 nucleotides are TGTGCCAGCAGCCCCCCTCGGGGGGCTGAAGCTTTCTTT. Its translation: CASSPPRGAEAFF.

The rearrangement links TRBV11-2 to TRBJ2-2; D uncertain. The CDR3 contains 12 residues. Per the germline V gene, CDR1 is SGHAT and CDR2 is FQNNGV. V was cut by 6 bases and J by 4 bases, with 6 bases left in between. The CDR3 DNA reads TGTGCCAGCAGGTTTAGCACCGGGGAGCTGTTTTTT. Amino acid sequence: CASRFSTGELFF. The variable domain in full, completed from reference TRBV11-2 and TRBJ2-2, reads EAGVAQSPRYKIIEKRQSVAFWCNPISGHATLYWYQQILGQGPKLLIQFQNNGVVDDSQLPKDRFSAERLKGVDSTLKIQPAKLEDSAVYLCASRFSTGELFFGEGSRLTVL.

The chain is built from TRBV5-5 and TRBJ2-3; 9 bases map to TRBD2. Germline lookup yields CDR1 SGHKS and CDR2 YYEKEE (reference sequence). The CDR3 runs 18 residues. V lost 0 bases to trimming and J lost 4 bases; unmatched junction nucleotides: 12. CDR3 nucleotide sequence: TGTGCCAGCAGCTTGGGCGTGACTAGCGGCTCGACCGCAGATACGCAGTATTTT. Its protein is CASSLGVTSGSTADTQYF.

The chain links TRBV5-4 to TRBJ2-1; possible D gene TRBD2, 5 bases. The CDR3 extends over 15 amino acids. Trimming left V 6 bases short and J 0 bases short, with 13 bases between. CDR1 and CDR2 from the germline V gene are SGHNT and YYREEE (reference sequence). CDR3 nucleotide sequence: TGTGCCAGCAACCCGACCCGGGGCTCCTACAATGAGCAGTTCTTC. It yields the protein CASNPTRGSYNEQFF.

This chain links TRBV9 with TRBJ2-3; D gene ambiguous. The germline V gene encodes CDR1 SGDLS and CDR2 YYNGEE. The CDR3 length is 16 residues. Trimming left V 0 bases short and J 0 bases short, with 11 bases between. This CDR3 is CASSVAAAPSTDTQYF. For the CDR3, the DNA is TGTGCCAGCAGCGTAGCCGCGGCTCCTAGCACAGATACGCAGTATTTT. The full variable domain, its missing parts supplied by reference TRBV9 and TRBJ2-3, is DSGVTQTPKHLITATGQRVTLRCSPRSGDLSVYWYQQSLDQGLQFLIQYYNGEERAKGNILERFSAQQFPDLHSELNLSSLELGDSALYFCASSVAAAPSTDTQYFGPGTRLTVL.

The V call is TRBV29-1, the J call TRBJ2-7; D remains unclear. The V end was cut by 5 bases, the J end by 6 bases, with 14 bases between. Per germline, CDR1 SQVTM and CDR2 ANQGSEA. This CDR3 is built from 12 residues. CDR3 bases: TGCAGCGTTCAAAAGGGAAGTTCCGAGCAGTACTTC. It translates to CSVQKGSSEQYF.

CDR3 sequence (DNA): TGTGCCAGCAGTGAATTAACCCCGCAAAATCAGCCCCAGCATTTT. This translates into CASSELTPQNQPQHF. The chain carries TRBV6-1 and TRBJ1-5; D uncertain. The CDR3 covers 15 residues. Germline values: CDR1 MNHNS, CDR2 SASEGT. V shed 2 bases and J shed 4 bases, with 12 bases lying between them.

The V gene is TRBV6-4, the J gene TRBJ2-7, with D possibly being TRBD2 (6 bases). The germline V and J ends were trimmed by 4 bases and 2 bases, with 12 bases remaining between them. CDR3 length: 14 residues. Looked up from germline, CDR1 is MRHNA and CDR2 is SNTAGT. Written as DNA, the CDR3 is TGTGCCAGCAGTGTGGAGGGAGGCACCTACGAGCAGTACTTC. This encodes CASSVEGGTYEQYF.

The chain links TRBV10-1 to TRBJ2-7, with D perhaps matching TRBD1 (6 bases). Trimming took 8 bases from V and 9 from J, leaving 23 bases between them. Germline lookup yields CDR1 WNHNN and CDR2 SYGVQD (reference sequence). The CDR3 extends over 14 amino acids. Here the CDR3 reads CASSMGQGRSVQYF. The DNA for the CDR3 is TGCGCCAGCTCCATGGGGCAGGGGAGAAGCGTGCAGTACTTC.

The chain has TRBV11-3 and TRBJ2-1; 7 nucleotides line up with TRBD2. The CDR3 loop spans 14 amino acids. V shed 6 bases and J 6 bases; nucleotides not matched to a gene: 8. Germline V CDR1 and CDR2: SGHNT, YENEEA. This CDR3 reads CASSVGRAPNEQFF. Here the CDR3 DNA reads TGTGCCAGCAGTGTGGGGAGGGCGCCCAATGAGCAGTTCTTC. Variable domain in full (rest from reference TRBV11-3 and TRBJ2-1): EAGVVQSPRYKIIEKKQPVAFWCNPISGHNTLYWYLQNLGQGPELLIRYENEEAVDDSQLPKDRFSAERLKGVDSTLKIQPAELGDSAVYLCASSVGRAPNEQFFGPGTRLTVL.

The J gene is TRBJ2-3, the V gene TRBV5-4; 8 bases map to TRBD1. Germline CDR1 reads SGHNT; CDR2 reads YYREEE (reference sequence). The trim removed 2 bases at V and 4 bases at J, leaving 9 bases unmatched. The CDR3 runs to 16 residues. CDR3 DNA sequence: TGTGCCAGCAGCTTTGGGAACAGGGGGTGGGCAGATACGCAGTATTTT. This gives the protein CASSFGNRGWADTQYF.

The J gene is TRBJ2-7, the V gene TRBV7-6; the match to TRBD2 covers 12 bases. Per the germline V gene, CDR1 is SGHVS and CDR2 is FNYEAQ. This CDR3 contains 14 residues. The V segment lost 5 bases and the J segment 5 bases; nucleotides outside the gene matches: 4. CDR3 amino acids: CASSTGLAGDEQYF. The CDR3 DNA is TGTGCCAGCAGCACGGGACTAGCGGGCGACGAGCAGTACTTC. The entire variable domain, with the rest obtained from reference TRBV7-6 and TRBJ2-7, is as follows: GAGVSQSPRYKVTKRGQDVALRCDPISGHVSLYWYRQALGQGPEFLTYFNYEAQQDKSGLPNDRFSAERPEGSISTLTIQRTEQRDSAMYRCASSTGLAGDEQYFGPGTRLTVT.